This T cell receptor beta chain was documented in a study of PD-L1 blockade in urothelial cancer. Into every PCR, synthetic TCR analog templates were spiked. TCRdb's table, derived via immunoSEQ multiplex PCR, lists solely in-frame clones and lacks some. Of about 79,000 clones in the sample, approximately 83% are singletons; the top ten hold around 14%. Time point described: pretreatment peripheral blood. The patients' disease, urothelial carcinoma, was locally advanced or metastatic. The starting material was PBMCs, obtained around atezolizumab (anti-PD-L1) treatment. The sequence was obtained from a man between 60 and 70 years old with urothelial cancer.

CDR3 protein: CASRQKTLPTGESGNTIYF. The CDR3 region has the DNA TGTGCCAGCAGGCAAAAGACCCTTCCGACAGGGGAGTCTGGAAACACCATATATTTT. This rearrangement joins TRBV7-9 to TRBJ1-3; 8 nucleotides match TRBD1. The V and J ends lost 6 bases and 1 base, in that order; junction bases with no gene match: 17. Germline loops: CDR1 SEHNR, CDR2 FQNEAQ (reference sequence). The CDR3 consists of 19 residues. Filled out from reference TRBV7-9 and TRBJ1-3, the complete variable domain reads DTGVSQNPRHKITKRGQNVTFRCDPISEHNRLYWYRQTLGQGPEFLTYFQNEAQLEKSRLLSDRFSAERPKGSFSTLEIQRTEQGDSAMYLCASRQKTLPTGESGNTIYFGEGSWLTVV.